This TCR beta chain was recovered during a study of control samples from healthy donors and cancer patients. Measured with immunoSEQ multiplex PCR; TCRdb has only the in-frame clones, and not every one. The repertoire holds about 130,000 clones, with roughly 92% as singletons. Deletions cut 3 bases from V and 4 bases from J, with 12 bases between. Germline V CDR1 and CDR2: LNHDA, SQIVND (reference sequence). This CDR3 has 14 amino acids. This sequence joins TRBV19 and TRBJ1-2, with unresolved D. This receptor was identified in an elderly man with head and neck cancer. The sequenced sample was PBMCs. CDR3 sequence: CASSIPPRSYGYTF. Here the CDR3 DNA reads TGTGCCAGTAGTATCCCCCCCAGGAGCTATGGCTACACCTTC.